In this sample, the clone carrying this T cell receptor (beta chain) turned up many times. Deletions cut 7 bases from V and 7 bases from J, with 22 bases between. CDR1 and CDR2 (germline): MNHNY, SVGAGI (reference sequence). The length of the CDR3 is 15 residues. TCRdb recomputed calls from the 5' RACE reads with MiXCR, one row per CDR3 protein. The table records 40,000 to 65,000 distinct CDR3 sequences, around 24% of them present only once. Sequences were obtained from tumor-infiltrating naive CD4+ T cells sorted from the breast tumor. Subset: naive CD4+ T cells, CD4+CD45RA+CD25-. This TCR came from a female donor with breast cancer. The chain joins TRBV6-6 to TRBJ2-5, with a weak D call TRBD2 (5 bases). The CDR3 bases are TGTGCCAGCACTTGGGCTAGCAGGACCGAAGGGACCCAGTACTTC. It specifies CASTWASRTEGTQYF.